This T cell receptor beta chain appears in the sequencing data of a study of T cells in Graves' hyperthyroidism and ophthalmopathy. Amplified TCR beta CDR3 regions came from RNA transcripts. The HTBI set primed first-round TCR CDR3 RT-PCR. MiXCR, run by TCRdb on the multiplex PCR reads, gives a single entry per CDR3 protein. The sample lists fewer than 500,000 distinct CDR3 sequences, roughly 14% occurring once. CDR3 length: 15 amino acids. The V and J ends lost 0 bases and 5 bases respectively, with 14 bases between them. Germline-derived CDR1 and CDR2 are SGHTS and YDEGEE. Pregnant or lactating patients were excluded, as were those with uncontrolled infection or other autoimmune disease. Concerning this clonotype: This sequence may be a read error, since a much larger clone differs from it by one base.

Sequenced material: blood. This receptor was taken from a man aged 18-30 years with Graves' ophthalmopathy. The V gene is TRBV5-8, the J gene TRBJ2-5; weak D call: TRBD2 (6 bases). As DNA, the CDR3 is TGTGCCAGCAGCTTGGAAGGAGGGGTGCAGGAGACCCAGTACTTC. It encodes CASSLEGGVQETQYF.